This T cell receptor beta chain was recovered during a study of metastatic and nonmetastatic thyroid tumors. This CDR3 comprises 13 residues. In germline, CDR1 is LGHDT, CDR2 YNNKEL (reference sequence). Patients had received no treatment of any kind before thyroid surgery. This clone appeared many times. The junction and the germline gene differ at one end; a read error may be behind it. Original processing notes: Using the CDR3 differences seen across clinicopathological groups, the authors built a distant-metastasis classifier for papillary thyroid cancer, which was meant to discriminate distant-metastatic patients. With MiXCR, TCRdb called clones anew from the PCR reads. The V and J calls here are based on TCRdb, not the publication. The data show about 70,000 clones, roughly a sixth seen once.

Sample: blood. The chain carries TRBV3-1 and TRBJ1-2; D call uncertain. The sequence was obtained from a female donor with papillary thyroid cancer or a benign thyroid nodule (not recorded which). Some clones in this sample may be carry-over from other donors' samples. The chain's CDR3 is CASSQDLRGIFYF. For the CDR3, the DNA is TGTGCCAGCAGCCAAGACCTTCGGGGAATATTCTACTTC. The full variable domain, in which reference TRBV3-1 and TRBJ1-2 provide the parts outside the CDR3, is DTAVSQTPKYLVTQMGNDKSIKCEQNLGHDTMYWYKQDSKKFLKIMFSYNNKELIINETVPNRFSPKSPDKAHLNLHINSLELGDSAVYFCASSQDLRGIFYFGSGTRLTVV.